A single sample gave rise to the 5 T cell receptor beta chains below, sequenced in a study of spatial heterogeneity in lung cancer. Each CDR3 protein gets one entry after TCRdb re-called the 5' RACE reads with MiXCR. Among tens of thousands of distinct CDR3 sequences listed, roughly 12% were seen once. Specified time point: sample taken at primary tumor resection. No cells were sorted before sequencing. The whole RNA sequenced was extracted from tumor, nontumor lung or frozen PBMC. Sequences were derived from PBMCs, sampled at surgery. The receptors come from a male donor with early-stage non-small cell lung cancer.

The rearrangement links TRBV6-2 or TRBV6-3 to TRBJ1-2; a possible D gene is TRBD1 (6 bases). Deletions cut 5 bases from V and 6 bases from J, with 22 bases between. From germline, CDR1 is MNHEY and CDR2 SVGEGT. The CDR3 is made up of 16 amino acids. The chain's CDR3 is CASSHVLRQGSDGYTF. The CDR3 DNA is TGTGCCAGCAGTCACGTACTTCGGCAGGGGTCGGATGGCTACACCTTC.

This clonotype was counted between two and nine times. CDR3 loop: CSADRDSSYNEQFF. CDR3 in DNA: TGCAGCGCTGACAGGGATAGCTCCTACAATGAGCAGTTCTTC. The chain is built from TRBV29-1 and TRBJ2-1; 7 positions agree with TRBD1. With 7 bases clipped from V and 0 bases from J, the junction kept 6 bases outside the gene matches. CDR3 length: 14 amino acids. CDR1 and CDR2 (germline): SQVTM, ANQGSEA.

The rearrangement uses TRBV3-1 and TRBJ1-1, with D hard to call. Germline values: CDR1 LGHDT, CDR2 YNNKEL (reference sequence). Trimming took 1 base from V and 0 from J, leaving 9 bases between them. This CDR3 is 15 amino acids long. DNA of the CDR3: TGTGCCAGCAGCCAAGGGGATTTCTTGAACACTGAAGCTTTCTTT. This sequence encodes CASSQGDFLNTEAFF.

This chain connects TRBV2 to TRBJ2-3, with 9 bases lining up with TRBD2. This CDR3 has 17 residues. CDR1 is SNHLY and CDR2 is FYNNEI in the germline V gene. Trimming cost V 1 base and J 4 bases; bases outside gene matches: 9. CDR3 bases: TGTGCCAGCAGTGAAGAGGTAGCGGGAGTGGGAGCAGATACGCAGTATTTT. Its translation: CASSEEVAGVGADTQYF.

This clonotype was counted ten times or more. The chain links TRBV20-1 to TRBJ2-1; 12 positions agree with TRBD2. CDR1 and CDR2 (germline): DFQATT, SNEGSKA (reference sequence). The V gene end was trimmed by 4 bases and the J gene end by 11 bases; junction bases not matched to a gene: 9. The CDR3 spans 14 residues. CDR3 residues: CSATRTSGKVQQFF. CDR3 sequence (DNA): TGCAGTGCTACTAGGACTAGCGGGAAGGTCCAGCAGTTCTTC.